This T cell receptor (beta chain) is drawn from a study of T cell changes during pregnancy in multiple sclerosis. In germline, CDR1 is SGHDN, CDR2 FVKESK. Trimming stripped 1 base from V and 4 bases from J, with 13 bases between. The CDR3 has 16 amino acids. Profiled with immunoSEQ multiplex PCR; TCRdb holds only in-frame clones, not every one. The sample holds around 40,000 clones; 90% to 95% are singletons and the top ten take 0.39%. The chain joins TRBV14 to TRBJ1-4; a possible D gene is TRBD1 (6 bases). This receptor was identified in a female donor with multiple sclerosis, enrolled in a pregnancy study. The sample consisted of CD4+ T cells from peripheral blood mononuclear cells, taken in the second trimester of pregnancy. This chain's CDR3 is CASSQGYRAGNEKLFF. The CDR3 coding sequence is TGTGCCAGCAGCCAAGGATACAGGGCCGGTAATGAAAAACTGTTTTTT.